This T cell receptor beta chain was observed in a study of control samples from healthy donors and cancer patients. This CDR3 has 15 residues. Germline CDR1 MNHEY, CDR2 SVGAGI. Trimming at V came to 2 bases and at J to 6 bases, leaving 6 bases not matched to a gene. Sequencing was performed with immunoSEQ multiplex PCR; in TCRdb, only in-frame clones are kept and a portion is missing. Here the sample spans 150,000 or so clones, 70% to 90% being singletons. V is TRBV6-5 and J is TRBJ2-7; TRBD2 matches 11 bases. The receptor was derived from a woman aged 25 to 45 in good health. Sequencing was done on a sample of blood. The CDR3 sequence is CASSYLSGRAGEQYF. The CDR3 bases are TGTGCCAGCAGTTACCTTAGCGGGAGGGCCGGCGAGCAGTACTTC.